This TCR beta chain was recovered during a study of metastatic and nonmetastatic thyroid tumors. CDR3 length: 13 residues. Germline CDR1 reads LGHNT; CDR2 reads FRNRAP. With 5 bases removed from V and 10 bases from J, the gap between germline ends came to 15 bases. Thyroid surgery was performed in patients who had received no treatment beforehand. TCRdb re-processed the PCR reads through MiXCR. The sample has about 40,000 clones, approximately 12% seen once. This chain connects TRBV12-5 to TRBJ2-1; D unresolved. The sequenced sample was blood. The TCR sequence derives from a female donor with papillary thyroid cancer or a benign thyroid nodule (not recorded which). Some clones in this sample may be carry-over from other donors' samples. CDR3 sequence (DNA): TGTGCTAGTGGTCTTAATACGGGCAAAGAGCAGTTCTTC. Encoded protein: CASGLNTGKEQFF.